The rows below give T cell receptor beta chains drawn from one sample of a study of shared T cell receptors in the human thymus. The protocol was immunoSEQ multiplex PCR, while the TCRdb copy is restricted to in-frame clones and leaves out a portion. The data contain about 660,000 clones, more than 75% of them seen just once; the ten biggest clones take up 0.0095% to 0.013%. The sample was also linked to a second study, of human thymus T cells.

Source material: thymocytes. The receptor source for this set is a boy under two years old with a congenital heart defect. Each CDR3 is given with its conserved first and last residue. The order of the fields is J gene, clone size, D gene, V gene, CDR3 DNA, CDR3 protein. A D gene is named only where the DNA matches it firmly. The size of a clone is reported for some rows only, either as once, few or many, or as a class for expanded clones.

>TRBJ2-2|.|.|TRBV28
TGTGCCAGCAGTTCGGACCGGACGGGGACCGGGGAGCTGTTTTTT
CASSSDRTGTGELFF
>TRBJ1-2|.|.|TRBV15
TGTGCCATACAGGGCGAGGATGGCTACACCTTC
CAIQGEDGYTF
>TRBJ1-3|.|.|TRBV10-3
TGTGCCATCAGCGGATCGGACACTGCCTCTGGAAACACCATATATTTT
CAISGSDTASGNTIYF
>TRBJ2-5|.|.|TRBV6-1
TGTGCCAGCAGCGTAAGCGGGACCCAGTACTTC
CASSVSGTQYF
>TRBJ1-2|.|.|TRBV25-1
TGTGCCAGCAGTGAATCTCGGGGAATGGGCTATGGCTACACCTTC
CASSESRGMGYGYTF
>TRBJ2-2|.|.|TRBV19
TGTGCCAGTAGTATCGGAGGGGCCGGGGAGCTGTTTTTT
CASSIGGAGELFF
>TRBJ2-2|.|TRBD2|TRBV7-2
TGTGCCAGCAGCTCCGGGACTAGCGGGACAATATCCACCGGGGAGCTGTTTTTT
CASSSGTSGTISTGELFF
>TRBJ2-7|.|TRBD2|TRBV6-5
TGTGCCAGCAGTTACTTCAGGACTAGCGGGAGGTTCGAGCAGTACTTC
CASSYFRTSGRFEQYF
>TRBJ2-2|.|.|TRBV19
TGTGCCAGTACCAGAGGTCTAACCGGGGAGCTGTTTTTT
CASTRGLTGELFF
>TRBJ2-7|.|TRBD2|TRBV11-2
TGTGCCAGCAGCTTAACTAGCGGGTCCTACGAGCAGTACTTC
CASSLTSGSYEQYF
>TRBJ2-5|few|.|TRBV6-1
TGTGCCAGCATTGTCCGAGAGACCCAGTACTTC
CASIVRETQYF
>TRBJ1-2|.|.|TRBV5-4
TGTGCCAGCAGCGGCTCATTAGCCTATGGCTACACCTTC
CASSGSLAYGYTF
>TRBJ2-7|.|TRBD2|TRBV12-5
TGTGCTAGTGGAACCGGGGGGGGGTACGAGCAGTACTTC
CASGTGGGYEQYF
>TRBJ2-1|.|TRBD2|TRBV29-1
TGCAGCGTTGGGCGGGAGGGGGGGAATGAGCAGTTCTTC
CSVGREGGNEQFF
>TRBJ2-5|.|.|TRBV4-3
TGCGCCAGCAGCCAAGGGAGGGGTTTAGAGACCCAGTACTTC
CASSQGRGLETQYF
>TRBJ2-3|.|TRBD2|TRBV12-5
TGTGCAGAAGTGGGAGCGGGGGGGAGCACAGATACGCAGTATTTT
CAEVGAGGSTDTQYF
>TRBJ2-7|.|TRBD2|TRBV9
TGTGCCAGCAGCGTGGGGACTAGCGGGAGACACGAGCAGTACTTC
CASSVGTSGRHEQYF
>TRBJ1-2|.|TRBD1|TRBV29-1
TGCAGCGTTGAAATTGGAACAGGGGCCAATGGCTACACCTTC
CSVEIGTGANGYTF
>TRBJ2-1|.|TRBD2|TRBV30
TGTGCCTGGACCGTCGGACTAGCTCTGAGCTCCTACAATGAGCAGTTCTTC
CAWTVGLALSSYNEQFF
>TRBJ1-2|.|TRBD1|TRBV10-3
TGTGCCATCAGTGAGGCCGGACAGGGGATCAGAGTGAGTGGCTACACCTTC
CAISEAGQGIRVSGYTF
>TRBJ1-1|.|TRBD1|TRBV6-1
TGTGCCAGCAGTGAAAGAGGACTTGACAGGGACACTGAAGCTTTCTTT
CASSERGLDRDTEAFF
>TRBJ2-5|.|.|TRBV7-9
TGTGCCAGCAGCTTAGGACACAGGCAAGAGACCCAGTACTTC
CASSLGHRQETQYF
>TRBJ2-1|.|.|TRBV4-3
TGCGCCAGCAGCCAAGAGGGTGGAGATTACAATGAGCAGTTCTTC
CASSQEGGDYNEQFF
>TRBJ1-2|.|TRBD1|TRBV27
TGTGCCAGCAGTTTATCACACAGGGGCACTCGCTATGGCTACACCTTC
CASSLSHRGTRYGYTF
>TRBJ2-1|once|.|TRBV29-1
TGCAGCGTTGAAGGGGGCCTCTTGGACCACAATGAGCAGTTCTTC
CSVEGGLLDHNEQFF
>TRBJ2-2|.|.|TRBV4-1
TGCGCCAGCAGGACCAGGGCCGGGGAGCTGTTTTTT
CASRTRAGELFF
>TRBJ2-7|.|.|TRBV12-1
TGTGCCAGCAGCTTCTCCGGGACAGGGAATGGTGAGCAGTACTTC
CASSFSGTGNGEQYF
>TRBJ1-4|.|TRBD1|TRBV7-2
TGTGCCAGCAGCAGCCGGGACAGGGGAGGCACTAATGAAAAACTGTTTTTT
CASSSRDRGGTNEKLFF
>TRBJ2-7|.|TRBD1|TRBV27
TGTGCCAGCAGTTTAGATCGTCTGGGCAGGGGGCTCGAGCAGTACTTC
CASSLDRLGRGLEQYF
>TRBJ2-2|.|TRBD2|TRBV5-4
TGTGCCAGCAGCTTGGTTCTAGCGGAGAACACCGGGGAGCTGTTTTTT
CASSLVLAENTGELFF
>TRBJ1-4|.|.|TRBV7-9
TGTGCCAGCAGCCCTCCCGGGGGAAAACTGTTTTTT
CASSPPGGKLFF
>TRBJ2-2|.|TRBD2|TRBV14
TGTGCCAGCAGCCACAAGGGCCTAGCGGGAGATATCGGGGAGCTGTTTTTT
CASSHKGLAGDIGELFF
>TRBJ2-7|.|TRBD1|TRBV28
TGTGCCAGCACCTCGACAGGGGGGCCGTACGAGCAGTACTTC
CASTSTGGPYEQYF
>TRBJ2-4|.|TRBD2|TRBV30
TGTGCCTGGGGTAGACTAGCGGGACCTCTGCCCAACATTCAGTACTTC
CAWGRLAGPLPNIQYF
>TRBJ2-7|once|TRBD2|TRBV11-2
TGTGCCAGCAGCACCATAGCGGGGCCCTACGAGCAGTACTTC
CASSTIAGPYEQYF
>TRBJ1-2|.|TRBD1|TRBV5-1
TGCGCCAGCAGCTTCCGACAGGGGCCCATTGTCTATGGCTACACCTTC
CASSFRQGPIVYGYTF
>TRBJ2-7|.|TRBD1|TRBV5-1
TGCGCCAGCAGCTTTGACAGGGGGAGTTACGAGCAGTACTTC
CASSFDRGSYEQYF
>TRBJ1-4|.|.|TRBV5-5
TGTGCCAGCAGCTTGGACAGGGCCACAACTAATGAAAAACTGTTTTTT
CASSLDRATTNEKLFF
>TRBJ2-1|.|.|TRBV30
TGTGCCTGGAGTACAATGAATGAGCAGTTCTTC
CAWSTMNEQFF
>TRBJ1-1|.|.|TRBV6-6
TGTGCCAGCAGTTACTCGACATGGGGGCTGAACACTGAAGCTTTCTTT
CASSYSTWGLNTEAFF
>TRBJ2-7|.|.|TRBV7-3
TGTGCCAGCAGCTTAATCGGGACACCTACCTACGAGCAGTACTTC
CASSLIGTPTYEQYF
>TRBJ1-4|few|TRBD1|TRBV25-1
TGTGCCAGCAGTAAGACAGGGGGCGCAGGAACTAATGAAAAACTGTTTTTT
CASSKTGGAGTNEKLFF
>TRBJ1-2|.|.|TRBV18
TGTGCCAGCTCGATTAGGGATGGAGGGGACCGAGGCTACACCTTC
CASSIRDGGDRGYTF
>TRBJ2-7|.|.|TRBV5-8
TGTGCCAGCAGCTTGGGGACTTACGAGCAGTACTTC
CASSLGTYEQYF
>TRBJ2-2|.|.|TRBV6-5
TGTGCCAGCACCCCAAAAGGGGCTAACACCGGGGAGCTGTTTTTT
CASTPKGANTGELFF
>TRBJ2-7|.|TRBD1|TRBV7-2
TGTGCCAGCAGCTTTACGACAGGGGCCTACGAGCAGTACTTC
CASSFTTGAYEQYF
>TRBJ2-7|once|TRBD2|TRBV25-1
TGTGCCAGCAGTACGCGGACTAGCGGATCTTACGAGCAGTACTTC
CASSTRTSGSYEQYF
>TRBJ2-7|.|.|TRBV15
TGTGCCACCAGCAGAGATAGGGGGACACAGAACGAGCAGTACTTC
CATSRDRGTQNEQYF
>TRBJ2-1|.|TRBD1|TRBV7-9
TGTGCCAGCAGCTCAAACGAAGGGACAGGGGGTGGCAATGAGCAGTTCTTC
CASSSNEGTGGGNEQFF